This note documents a single T cell receptor beta chain sequence. Its target is unknown. This specimen belongs to a study of cytomegalovirus exposure and HLA in healthy donors. PCR employed 60 Vbeta and 13 Jbeta primers. Measured with immunoSEQ multiplex PCR; TCRdb has only the in-frame clones, and not every one. The sample carries about 120,000 clones, roughly 80% recorded once. The study, taken as a whole, reports: Among TCR beta chains, those listed as cytomegalovirus-associated numbered some 160. A missense variant in DCLRE1C was later tied to TCR beta V- and J-gene trimming.

Material for sequencing was PBMCs. This clonotype originated in a man aged 55 to 69 in good health and CMV-seropositive.

CDR3 DNA: TGTGCCACCCTATTAGAGAATACGCAGTATTTT. Protein product: CATLLENTQYF. The chain couples TRBV15 to TRBJ2-3; no firm D call. Deletions cut 8 bases from V and 7 bases from J, with 10 bases between. The CDR3 spans 11 residues. Germline CDR1 LNHNV, CDR2 YYDKDF (reference sequence).